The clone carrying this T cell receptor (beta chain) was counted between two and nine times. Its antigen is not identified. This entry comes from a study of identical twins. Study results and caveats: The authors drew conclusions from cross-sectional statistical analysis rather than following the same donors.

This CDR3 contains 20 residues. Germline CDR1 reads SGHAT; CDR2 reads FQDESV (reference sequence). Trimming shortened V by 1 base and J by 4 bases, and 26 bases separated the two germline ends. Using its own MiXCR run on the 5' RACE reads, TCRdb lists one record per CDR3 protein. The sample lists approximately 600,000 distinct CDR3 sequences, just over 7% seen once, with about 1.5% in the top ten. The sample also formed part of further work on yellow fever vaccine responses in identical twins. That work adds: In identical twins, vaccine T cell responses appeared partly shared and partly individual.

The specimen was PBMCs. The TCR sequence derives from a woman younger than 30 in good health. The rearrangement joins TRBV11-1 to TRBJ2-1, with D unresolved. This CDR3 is CASSLGWAANGSALYNEQFF. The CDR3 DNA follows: TGTGCCAGCAGCTTAGGGTGGGCAGCCAACGGTTCGGCCCTATACAATGAGCAGTTCTTC.